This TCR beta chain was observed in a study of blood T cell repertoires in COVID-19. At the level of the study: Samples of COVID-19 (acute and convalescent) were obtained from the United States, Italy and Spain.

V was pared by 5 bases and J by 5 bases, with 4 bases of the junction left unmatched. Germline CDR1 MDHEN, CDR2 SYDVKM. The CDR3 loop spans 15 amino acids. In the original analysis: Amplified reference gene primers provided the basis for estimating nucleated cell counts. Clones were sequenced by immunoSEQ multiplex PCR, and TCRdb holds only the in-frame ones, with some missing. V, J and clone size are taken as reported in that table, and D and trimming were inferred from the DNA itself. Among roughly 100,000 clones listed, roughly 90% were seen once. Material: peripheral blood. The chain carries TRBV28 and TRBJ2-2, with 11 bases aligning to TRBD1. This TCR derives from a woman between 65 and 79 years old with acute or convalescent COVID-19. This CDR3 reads CASSKGDRGTGELFF. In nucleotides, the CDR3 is TGTGCCAGCAGTAAGGGGGACAGGGGGACCGGGGAGCTGTTTTTT.